This TCR beta chain was identified in a study of immune cell composition in non-small cell lung cancer. TCRdb's copy holds only in-frame clones and misses some; the assay was immunoSEQ multiplex PCR. This sample has 3,000 to 4,000 clones, with less than 85% found just once. Trimming shortened V by 5 bases and J by 3 bases, and 8 bases separated the two germline ends. This CDR3 spans 12 amino acids. CDR1 is SNHLY, CDR2 FYNNEI, per germline. Frozen unsorted single-cell suspensions supplied the genomic DNA. The sample holds a few counts of this clone. The antigen is undetermined. General study findings and limits: Lung squamous cell carcinoma tumours had significantly higher top 10 clone scores and productive clonality than lung adenocarcinoma.

The TCR comes from a human donor with non-small cell lung cancer. V and J are TRBV2 and TRBJ2-7, with a tentative D call TRBD1 (6 bases). Sequencing was done on a sample of lung tumor tissue. DNA of the CDR3: TGTGCCAGCAGTAGAGGGGGCTACGAGCAGTACTTC. This codes for CASSRGGYEQYF.